This T cell receptor beta chain was captured by sequencing in a study of OX40 agonist ivuxolimab in advanced cancers. For the study at large: The study treated patients with ivuxolimab, an agonistic anti-OX40 (CD134) antibody.

Sequencing was performed with immunoSEQ multiplex PCR; in TCRdb, only in-frame clones are kept and a portion is missing. Seen here are 100,000 or so clones, under 95% observed once, and the top ten hold about 0.49%. Study observations and caveats: The authors did not determine the antigen specificity of the expanded peripheral T cells.

This CDR3 comprises 16 residues. Trimming took 2 bases from V and 1 from J; bases not matched to a gene: 4. Germline CDR1 is SGHTA and CDR2 is FQGTGA. Patients had blood sampled at baseline and again on cycle 4 day 1 and cycle 7 day 1. A note on this clone: Its target is unknown.

The chain combines TRBV7-3 with TRBJ2-2; TRBD2 aligns across 7 bases. This TCR was recovered from an adult with an advanced solid tumor such as melanoma, head and neck, liver or kidney cancer. Here the sequenced sample was CD4+ or CD8+ T cells sorted from blood, taken in a trial of the OX40 agonist ivuxolimab. The CDR3 region is CASSLLGGRNTGELFF. As DNA, the CDR3 is TGTGCCAGCAGCTTATTGGGCGGGAGGAACACCGGGGAGCTGTTTTTT.